These 32 T cell receptor beta chains originate from one sample sequenced in a study of Ad26.COV2.S vaccination and SARS-CoV-2 variants. Assay used: immunoSEQ multiplex PCR; TCRdb lists only in-frame clones, some missing. The sample has hundreds of thousands of clones; 75% to 90% are singletons. Treatment here: roughly 20 received Ad26.COV2.S at low or high dose, single or two shots; 5 received placebo; per-sample allocation not given. Repertoires come from day 63 after the first vaccine or placebo injection. Here the sequenced sample was peripheral blood, taken in a trial of Ad26.COV2.S vaccine versus placebo. Receptor source: a person between 18 and 65 years old who received the Ad26.COV2.S COVID-19 vaccine or a placebo.

The chain joins TRBV2 to TRBJ2-2; D is perhaps TRBD1 or TRBD2 (7 bases each). This CDR3 has 16 amino acids. Trimming pared 6 bases from V and 4 bases from J, leaving 18 bases between. The V gene's germline CDR1 is SNHLY and CDR2 FYNNEI. In DNA, the CDR3 is TGTGCCAGCAGGAACCGGGGAGGGGGCTCCACCGGGGAGCTGTTTTTT. Translating gives CASRNRGGGSTGELFF.

The chain has TRBV19 and TRBJ2-4; 10 bases match TRBD1. CDR1 is LNHDA, CDR2 SQIVND, per germline (reference sequence). The CDR3 runs to 17 residues. Trimming took 6 bases from V and 1 from J; bases not matched to a gene: 9. In DNA form, the CDR3 reads TGTGCCAGTAGCACCGACAGGGGGCGCGGGGCCAAAAACATTCAGTACTTC. The encoded protein is CASSTDRGRGAKNIQYF. Drawing the rest from reference TRBV19 and TRBJ2-4, the complete variable domain is DGGITQSPKYLFRKEGQNVTLSCEQNLNHDAMYWYRQDPGQGLRLIYYSQIVNDFQKGDIAEGYSVSREKKESFPLTVTSAQKNPTAFYLCASSTDRGRGAKNIQYFGAGTRLSVL.

The chain recombines TRBV7-8 with TRBJ2-2, with TRBD2 matching over 9 bases. The length of the CDR3 is 16 residues. Looked up from germline, CDR1 is SGHVS and CDR2 is FQNEAQ. Trimming at V came to 4 bases and at J to 6 bases, leaving 9 bases not matched to a gene. In nucleotides, the CDR3 is TGTGCCAGCAGCTCAACTTCAGCGGGAGGAGCCGGGGAGCTGTTTTTT. Encoded protein: CASSSTSAGGAGELFF.

The V call is TRBV18, the J call TRBJ2-1; 8 bases map to TRBD2. This CDR3 has 17 amino acids. The germline V gene encodes CDR1 KGHSH and CDR2 LQKENI. The J segment lost 1 base and the V segment lost 1 base, leaving 6 bases of the junction unmatched. The CDR3 loop is CASSPLKTSASYNEQFF. CDR3 sequence (DNA): TGTGCCAGCTCACCACTTAAGACTAGCGCATCCTACAATGAGCAGTTCTTC.

V and J are TRBV7-2 and TRBJ1-1; 7 bases align to TRBD1. Germline V lookup: CDR1 SGHTA, CDR2 FQGNSA. The CDR3 is 15 amino acids. The junction had 9 bases not matched to a gene; V was cut back by 0 bases and J by 8 bases. The CDR3 protein is CASSLALRQGGEAFF. Here the CDR3 DNA reads TGTGCCAGCAGCTTAGCGCTTCGACAGGGCGGCGAAGCTTTCTTT.

The J gene is TRBJ1-1, the V gene TRBV18; D remains unclear. V was clipped by 0 bases and J by 4 bases, with 12 bases between them. Germline V CDR1 and CDR2: KGHSH, LQKENI. CDR3 length: 15 residues. CDR3 in amino acids: CASSPPTGISTEAFF. In nucleotides, the CDR3 is TGTGCCAGCTCACCACCGACGGGAATAAGCACTGAAGCTTTCTTT.

In its sample, this clone was seen once. The chain combines TRBV19 with TRBJ1-5; 7 bases map to TRBD1. Germline CDR1 is LNHDA and CDR2 is SQIVND (reference sequence). The CDR3 runs to 14 residues. V shed 6 bases, J shed 0 bases, and the junction held 2 bases outside the gene matches. CDR3 sequence reads: CASRDRNSNQPQHF. The CDR3 region has the DNA TGTGCCAGTAGGGACAGGAATAGCAATCAGCCCCAGCATTTT.

This chain uses TRBV14 with TRBJ2-3, with 11 nucleotides matching TRBD2. J was trimmed by 0 bases and V by 5 bases; bases with no gene match: 7. The CDR3 length is 17 residues. Germline values: CDR1 SGHDN, CDR2 FVKESK. CDR3 sequence (DNA): TGTGCCAGCAGCTATCGACTAGCGGGGCGCAGCACAGATACGCAGTATTTT. The encoded protein is CASSYRLAGRSTDTQYF. The full variable domain, its missing parts supplied by reference TRBV14 and TRBJ2-3, is EAGVTQFPSHSVIEKGQTVTLRCDPISGHDNLYWYRRVMGKEIKFLLHFVKESKQDESGMPNNRFLAERTGGTYSTLKVQPAELEDSGVYFCASSYRLAGRSTDTQYFGPGTRLTVL.

J is TRBJ2-7 and V is TRBV9, with 7 positions matching TRBD2. After removal of 0 bases from V and 2 bases from J, the junction contained 2 bases not matched to a gene. The CDR3 runs to 14 residues. Germline V gene data show CDR1 as SGDLS and CDR2 as YYNGEE. CDR3 in amino acids: CASSVAAGAYEQYF. In nucleotides, the CDR3 is TGTGCCAGCAGCGTAGCGGCGGGAGCCTACGAGCAGTACTTC.

The rearrangement uses TRBV4-2 and TRBJ2-5, with a possible D match to TRBD1 (6 bases). The CDR3 contains 15 residues. CDR1 and CDR2 (germline): LGHNA, YNFKEQ. Trimming shortened V by 4 bases and J by 4 bases, and 16 bases separated the two germline ends. CDR3 in DNA: TGTGCCAGCAGCCCTTCCTACAGGGACCCAGAGACCCAGTACTTC. This gives the protein CASSPSYRDPETQYF.

The rearrangement uses TRBV7-8 and TRBJ2-1; tentative D call: TRBD2 (6 bases). CDR3 size: 14 residues. V lost 5 bases and J lost 4, with 12 bases in between. CDR1 and CDR2 (germline): SGHVS, FQNEAQ. The DNA of the CDR3 is TGTGCCAGCAGCGGGAGGACCATATACAATGAGCAGTTCTTC. Amino acids: CASSGRTIYNEQFF.

CDR3: CASSFSGETQYF. DNA of the CDR3: TGTGCCAGCAGCTTTAGCGGGGAGACCCAGTACTTC. V and J are TRBV7-2 and TRBJ2-5, with 7 bases lining up with TRBD2. Germline V gene data show CDR1 as SGHTA and CDR2 as FQGNSA. V was clipped by 3 bases and J by 5 bases; unmatched bases: 0. This CDR3 is 12 amino acids long.

This rearrangement joins TRBV7-3 to TRBJ2-1; a possible D gene is TRBD2 (6 bases). The CDR3 spans 13 residues. CDR1 SGHTA and CDR2 FQGTGA come from the germline V gene. V was cut by 4 bases and J by 8 bases, with 12 bases left in between. CDR3 bases: TGTGCCAGCAGCTCGACTAGTTCTGATGAGCAGTTCTTC. Protein product: CASSSTSSDEQFF.

As for this clone: The junction does not match germline at one end; this may be a read error. The rearrangement joins TRBV7-7 to TRBJ2-2; TRBD1 might be the D (5 bases). CDR1 SSHAT and CDR2 FNYEAQ come from the germline V gene (reference sequence). The CDR3 is 13 residues long. CDR3 sequence reads: CASSLSRDGELFF. CDR3 sequence (DNA): TGTGCTAGCAGCTTATCCAGGGACGGGGAGCTGTTTTTT.

The J gene is TRBJ1-2, the V gene TRBV5-6; 8 bases align to TRBD1. Looked up from germline, CDR1 is SGHDT and CDR2 is YYEEEE. This CDR3 is built from 14 residues. V was pared by 1 base and J by 3 bases, with 2 bases of the junction left unmatched. CDR3: CASSLLGQDYGYTF. The CDR3 coding sequence is TGTGCCAGCAGCTTGCTGGGACAGGACTATGGCTACACCTTC.

V gene TRBV5-4 combines with J gene TRBJ2-2; TRBD2 matches 13 bases. V lost 2 bases and J lost 8; bases outside the gene matches: 6. CDR3 length: 16 amino acids. CDR1 SGHNT and CDR2 YYREEE come from the germline V gene (reference sequence). As DNA, the CDR3 is TGTGCCAGCAGCTTTCCGGGACTAGCGGGAAAGGGGGAGCTGTTTTTT. It is translated as CASSFPGLAGKGELFF.

Worth noting for this clone: Relative to the germline gene, one junction end is altered; a read error may explain this. The rearrangement uses TRBV10-3 and TRBJ1-2; no firm D call. This CDR3 comprises 13 residues. Per the germline V gene, CDR1 is ENHRY and CDR2 is SYGVKD. The CDR3 sequence is CTISESREYGYTF. CDR3 nucleotides: TGTACCATCAGTGAATCACGCGAGTATGGCTACACCTTC.

This sequence joins TRBV6-6 and TRBJ1-4, with 7 bases aligning to TRBD1. V trimming: 6 bases; J trimming: 7 bases; junction bases outside the gene matches: 8. This CDR3 has 14 amino acids. Germline V lookup: CDR1 MNHNY, CDR2 SVGAGI (reference sequence). CDR3 sequence reads: CASRRQGSGEKLFF. CDR3 sequence (DNA): TGTGCCAGCAGACGACAGGGATCGGGTGAAAAACTGTTTTTT.

This chain uses TRBV10-1 with TRBJ1-3; D gene uncertain. The CDR3 is 14 residues long. With 0 bases removed from V and 0 bases from J, the gap between germline ends came to 3 bases. Germline V gene data show CDR1 as WNHNN and CDR2 as SYGVQD (reference sequence). CDR3 residues: CASSESSSGNTIYF. CDR3 bases: TGCGCCAGCAGTGAGTCAAGCTCTGGAAACACCATATATTTT.

CDR3 sequence reads: CASSEGQDRNEKLFF. Written as DNA, the CDR3 is TGTGCCAGCAGTGAGGGACAGGACCGTAATGAAAAACTGTTTTTT. The chain couples TRBV6-1 to TRBJ1-4; 8 positions match TRBD1. The CDR3 contains 15 residues. Germline assignment: CDR1 MNHNS and CDR2 SASEGT. With 3 bases clipped from V and 4 bases from J, the junction kept 4 bases outside the gene matches.

The chain has TRBV18 and TRBJ2-2; D unresolved. V lost 3 bases and J 3 bases, leaving 5 bases between the germline ends. Germline V gives CDR1 KGHSH, CDR2 LQKENI. The CDR3 length is 13 residues. The CDR3 protein is CASSPADTGELFF. The DNA of the CDR3 is TGTGCCAGCTCACCGGCAGACACCGGGGAGCTGTTTTTT.

The chain joins TRBV9 to TRBJ2-7, with 7 positions matching TRBD2. Germline lookup yields CDR1 SGDLS and CDR2 YYNGEE. V was pared by 0 bases and J by 7 bases, with 7 bases of the junction left unmatched. CDR3 length: 14 amino acids. The CDR3 is CASSVGLAAVEQYF. CDR3 DNA: TGTGCCAGCAGCGTAGGGCTAGCGGCGGTTGAGCAGTACTTC.

The chain has TRBV6-5 and TRBJ1-5; D uncertain. CDR3 length equals 13 residues. The V and J ends lost 4 bases and 6 bases respectively, with 10 bases between them. The V gene's germline CDR1 is MNHEY and CDR2 SVGAGI. CDR3 sequence: CASSSDFSQPQHF. CDR3 sequence (DNA): TGTGCCAGCAGTTCGGATTTTAGTCAGCCCCAGCATTTT.

This clone has only a few counts. Additional DNA sequences in this sample encode the identical CDR3. The chain carries TRBV18 and TRBJ2-2; no clear D gene. Looked up from germline, CDR1 is KGHSH and CDR2 is LQKENI. The CDR3 consists of 13 residues. The V end was cut by 0 bases, the J end by 4 bases, with 3 bases between. CDR3 sequence: CASSPPGTGELFF. In DNA, the CDR3 is TGTGCCAGCTCACCACCGGGCACCGGGGAGCTGTTTTTT.

The chain links TRBV24-1 to TRBJ2-7; no clear D gene. The CDR3 consists of 11 residues. CDR1 is KGHDR, CDR2 SFDVKD, per germline. Between the trimmed V and J ends, which lost 7 bases and 9 bases, there was a span of 12 bases. The CDR3 DNA is TGTGCCACCAGCGACGGGCTCAGGCAGTACTTC. Protein: CATSDGLRQYF.

Regarding this clone: This CDR3 is also generated by other DNA sequences in the sample. V gene TRBV10-3 combines with J gene TRBJ2-7; D is ambiguous. The CDR3 consists of 12 residues. The V and J ends lost 3 bases and 0 bases respectively, with 3 bases between them. CDR1 is ENHRY, CDR2 SYGVKD, per germline. DNA for the CDR3: TGTGCCATCAGTGACTCCTCCTACGAGCAGTACTTC. It is translated as CAISDSSYEQYF.

The CDR3 nucleotides read TGTGCCAGCAGTCCTAGGGGATGGGATGGCTACACCTTC. Residues: CASSPRGWDGYTF. The gene calls are TRBV27 and TRBJ1-2; D is perhaps TRBD1 (5 bases). Trimming removed 5 bases from V and 6 bases from J, with 13 bases in between. The CDR3 has 13 amino acids. CDR1 is MNHEY, CDR2 SMNVEV, per germline (reference sequence).

This sequence joins TRBV9 and TRBJ2-7, with D perhaps assigned TRBD1 or TRBD2 (5 bases each). Germline V CDR1 and CDR2: SGDLS, YYNGEE. The CDR3 spans 15 residues. The V end lost 4 bases, the J end lost 7 bases, and 21 bases lay between the germline ends. As DNA, the CDR3 is TGTGCCAGCAGCCAAAACGCCGGGACGTCGGAGGAGCAGTACTTC. Translation gives CASSQNAGTSEEQYF.

V usage is TRBV9 and J usage is TRBJ2-1; D is ambiguous. V was clipped by 1 base and J by 5 bases, with 10 bases between them. Germline assignment: CDR1 SGDLS and CDR2 YYNGEE. The CDR3 extends over 14 amino acids. CDR3 coding DNA: TGTGCCAGCAGCGTAATGGACGGAAACAATGAGCAGTTCTTC. Translated: CASSVMDGNNEQFF.

This clone was picked up one time. This chain links TRBV7-3 with TRBJ1-1, with D unresolved. The V and J ends lost 3 bases and 0 bases respectively, with 5 bases between them. The CDR3 has 13 amino acids. Per the germline V gene, CDR1 is SGHTA and CDR2 is FQGTGA. CDR3 DNA: TGTGCCAGCAGCTTCGCTTTGAACACTGAAGCTTTCTTT. Protein sequence: CASSFALNTEAFF.

The chain carries TRBV5-4 and TRBJ1-4, with a possible D match to TRBD1 (5 bases). The CDR3 spans 16 residues. From germline, CDR1 is SGHNT and CDR2 YYREEE (reference sequence). The V gene lost 0 bases and the J gene lost 2 bases, with 11 bases spanning the gap. CDR3 residues: CASSLDLGRTNEKLFF. The CDR3 region has the DNA TGTGCCAGCAGCTTGGATTTGGGGCGCACTAATGAAAAACTGTTTTTT.

The chain couples TRBV21-1 to TRBJ2-1; TRBD2 is the table's D call and was not checked against the DNA. TRBV21-1 is tagged as a pseudogene. The CDR3 covers 19 residues. CDR3 sequence reads: CAPEEVTSGSRGSWNEQFF. In DNA form, the CDR3 reads TGTGCCCCCGAGGAGGTGACTAGCGGGAGTAGGGGAAGTTGGAATGAGCAGTTCTTC.